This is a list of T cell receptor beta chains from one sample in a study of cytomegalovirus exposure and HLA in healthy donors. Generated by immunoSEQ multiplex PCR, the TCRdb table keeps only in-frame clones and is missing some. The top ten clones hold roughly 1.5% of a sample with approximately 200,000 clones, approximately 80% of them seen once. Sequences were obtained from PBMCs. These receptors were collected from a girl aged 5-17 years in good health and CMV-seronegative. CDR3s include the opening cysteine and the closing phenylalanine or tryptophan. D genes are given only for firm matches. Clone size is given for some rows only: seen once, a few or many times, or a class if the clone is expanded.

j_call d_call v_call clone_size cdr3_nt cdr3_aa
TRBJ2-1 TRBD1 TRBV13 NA TGTGCCAGCAGACCGCGCCTGGGACAGGTACCAGAGCAGTTCTTC CASRPRLGQVPEQFF
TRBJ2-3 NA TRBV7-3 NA TGTGCCAGCAGCTTAAGGGTTGCGGGCACAGATACGCAGTATTTT CASSLRVAGTDTQYF
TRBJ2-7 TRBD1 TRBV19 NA TGTGCCAGTAGTACCCGGGACAGGTCCTACGAGCAGTACTTC CASSTRDRSYEQYF
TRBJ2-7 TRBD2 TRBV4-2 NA TGTGCCAGCAGCCAAGTTGGGACTAGCGGGGGTGATATTCCCTACGAGCAGTACTTC CASSQVGTSGGDIPYEQYF
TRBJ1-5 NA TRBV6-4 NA TGTGCCAGCAGTGCCGGTTTTAGCAATCAGCCCCAGCATTTT CASSAGFSNQPQHF
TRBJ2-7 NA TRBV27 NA TGTGCCAGCGGAAATAGAGGTCTCGACTACGAGCAGTACTTC CASGNRGLDYEQYF
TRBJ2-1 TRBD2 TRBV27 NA TGTGCCAGCAGTTTTTCCCTAGCGGTAAACAATGAGCAGTTCTTC CASSFSLAVNNEQFF
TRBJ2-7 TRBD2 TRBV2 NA TGTGCCAGCAGCGGACTAGCGGGAGGGCCCTACGAGCAGTACTTC CASSGLAGGPYEQYF
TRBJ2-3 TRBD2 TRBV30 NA TGTGCCTGGAACCGCGGGGGTACAGATACGCAGTATTTT CAWNRGGTDTQYF
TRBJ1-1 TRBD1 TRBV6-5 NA TGTGCCAGCAGAGGGGGCGGGGTTGGGTTCACTGAAGCTTTCTTT CASRGGGVGFTEAFF
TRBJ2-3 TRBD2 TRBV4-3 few TGCGCCAGCAGCCAAGAACTAGCGGGGGGAGCAGATACGCAGTATTTT CASSQELAGGADTQYF
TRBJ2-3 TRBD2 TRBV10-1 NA TGCGCCAGCAGTTCCGGGACTAGCGGGAGCGGTCATACGCAGTATTTT CASSSGTSGSGHTQYF
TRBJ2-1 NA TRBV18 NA TGTGCCAGCTCACCACAGGGGGGGTACAATGAGCAGTTCTTC CASSPQGGYNEQFF
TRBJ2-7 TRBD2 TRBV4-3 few TGCGCCAGCAGCCAAGGAGGGACTAGCTCCTACGAGCAGTACTTC CASSQGGTSSYEQYF
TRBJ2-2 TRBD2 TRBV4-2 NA TGTGCCAGCAGCCCAGAACCGACTAGCGGGGGGGCGAACACCGGGGAGCTGTTTTTT CASSPEPTSGGANTGELFF
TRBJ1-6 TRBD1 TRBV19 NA TGTGCCAGTAGTATAGGGGGACAGTGGTCCCTCCTCGTCAATTCACCCCTCCACTTT CASSIGGQWSLLVNSPLHF
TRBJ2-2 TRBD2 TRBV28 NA TGTGCCACCTATCCGCCCCCTAGCGGGAGAGGCACCGGGGAGCTGTTTTTT CATYPPPSGRGTGELFF
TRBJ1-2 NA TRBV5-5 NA TGTGCCAGCAACCCAAAAGGGGGAGGGTTCCTCTATGGCTACACCTTC CASNPKGGGFLYGYTF
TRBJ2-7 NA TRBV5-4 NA TGTGCCAGCAGCCCGGGGTCGCGGTTAAAATACGAGCAGTACTTC CASSPGSRLKYEQYF
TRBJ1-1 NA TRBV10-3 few TGTGCCATCAGTAAACAAACAGTGGGCATGAACACTGAAGCTTTCTTT CAISKQTVGMNTEAFF
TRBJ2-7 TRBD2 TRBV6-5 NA TGTGCCAGCAGTTACTCATTAGCGGGGTCCTACGAGCAGTACTTC CASSYSLAGSYEQYF
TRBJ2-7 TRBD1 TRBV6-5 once TGTGCCAGCAGTATACGGACAGGGTTGGACGAGCAGTACTTC CASSIRTGLDEQYF
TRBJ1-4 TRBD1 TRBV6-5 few TGTGCCAGCAGTTACTCGACAGGGACTAATGAAAAACTGTTTTTT CASSYSTGTNEKLFF
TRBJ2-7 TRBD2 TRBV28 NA TGTGCCAGCAGTTTAATTACTAGCGGGCTGTTAGGCACCGAGCAGTACTTC CASSLITSGLLGTEQYF
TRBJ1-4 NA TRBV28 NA TGTGCCAGCAGTCCCCTCCGGGGGGCCAGGGGTGAAAAACTGTTTTTT CASSPLRGARGEKLFF
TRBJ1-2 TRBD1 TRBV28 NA TGTGCCAGCAGTACACTCGCCGGGACAGGGGTAGACTATGGCTACACCTTC CASSTLAGTGVDYGYTF
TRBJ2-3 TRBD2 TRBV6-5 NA TGTGCCAGCAGAGGGACTAGCGGAAACACAGATACGCAGTATTTT CASRGTSGNTDTQYF
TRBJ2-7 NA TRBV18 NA TGTGCCAGCTCACCACCCCTTTCCCGGGACTTGACCTACGAGCAGTACTTC CASSPPLSRDLTYEQYF